This is a list of T cell receptor beta chains from one sample in a study of blood T cell repertoires in COVID-19. Sequenced by immunoSEQ multiplex PCR; TCRdb stores in-frame clones only, minus some. The sample includes around 190,000 clones, approximately 84% of them seen just once. Sequenced input: peripheral blood. The receptor source for this set is a human donor in a cohort sampled during active COVID-19. The CDR3 runs from the conserved cysteine through the conserved F or W. D genes are given only for firm matches. Rows give clone size only sometimes, using once, few, many, or a class for an expanded clone.

j_call | clone_size | v_call | d_call | cdr3_aa | cdr3_nt
TRBJ1-1 | . | TRBV2 | . | CASSEATGAFF | TGTGCCAGCAGTGAGGCCACGGGGGCTTTCTTT
TRBJ2-5 | once | TRBV29-1 | . | CSVVPGDKETQYF | TGCAGCGTTGTCCCCGGGGACAAGGAGACCCAGTACTTC
TRBJ2-7 | once | TRBV7-9 | TRBD1 | CASSPSGQGHEQYF | TGTGCCAGCAGCCCCTCGGGACAGGGGCACGAGCAGTACTTC
TRBJ2-3 | . | TRBV9 | TRBD2 | CASSTKRGASTDTQYF | TGTGCCAGCAGCACTAAGCGGGGGGCTAGCACAGATACGCAGTATTTT
TRBJ2-1 | . | TRBV5-1 | . | CASSLVGVAHWGENEQFF | TGCGCCAGCAGCTTGGTAGGGGTCGCCCACTGGGGCGAGAATGAGCAGTTCTTC
TRBJ1-2 | . | TRBV19 | . | CASSIPGRVGYTF | TGTGCCAGTAGTATCCCGGGGAGGGTCGGCTACACCTTC
TRBJ2-7 | . | TRBV18 | . | CASSQGIYEQYF | TGTGCCAGCTCGCAGGGGATCTACGAGCAGTACTTC
TRBJ1-1 | . | TRBV5-1 | TRBD1 | CASSFIPGQGTNTEAFF | TGCGCCAGCAGCTTCATTCCGGGACAGGGGACGAACACTGAAGCTTTCTTT
TRBJ1-2 | . | TRBV30 | . | CAWSTSRGSPYGYTF | TGTGCCTGGAGTACCTCCCGGGGTTCCCCTTATGGCTACACCTTC
TRBJ2-5 | . | TRBV5-6 | TRBD2 | CASSFPTSVTQETQYF | TGTGCCAGCAGCTTCCCGACTAGCGTAACCCAAGAGACCCAGTACTTC
TRBJ1-4 | . | TRBV18 | . | CASSLTGTSTNEKLFF | TGTGCCAGCTCACTGACCGGGACATCAACTAATGAAAAACTGTTTTTT
TRBJ1-1 | . | TRBV5-1 | . | CASSLGVAVMNTEAFF | TGCGCCAGCAGCTTGGGCGTTGCGGTAATGAACACTGAAGCTTTCTTT
TRBJ1-1 | . | TRBV15 | . | CATRPVGDTEAFF | TGTGCCACCAGACCCGTCGGGGACACTGAAGCTTTCTTT
TRBJ2-7 | . | TRBV19 | . | CASSPRTQTGLRRYEQYF | TGTGCCAGTAGTCCAAGGACCCAAACAGGGCTACGTCGGTACGAGCAGTACTTC
TRBJ2-7 | . | TRBV2 | . | CASRLGRYEQYF | TGTGCCAGCCGACTAGGCCGGTACGAGCAGTACTTC
TRBJ2-5 | . | TRBV30 | . | CAWSVLSQGETQYF | TGTGCCTGGAGTGTACTGTCTCAGGGGGAGACCCAGTACTTC
TRBJ2-1 | . | TRBV5-6 | . | CASSLLPSSYNEQFF | TGTGCCAGCAGCTTGTTACCCAGCTCCTACAATGAGCAGTTCTTC
TRBJ2-1 | . | TRBV7-9 | TRBD2 | CASRRLAGGQNEQFF | TGTGCCAGCAGGCGACTAGCGGGGGGGCAGAATGAGCAGTTCTTC
TRBJ2-1 | . | TRBV11-3 | TRBD2 | CASSASGGAWNEQFF | TGTGCCAGCAGCGCCAGCGGGGGGGCTTGGAATGAGCAGTTCTTC
TRBJ1-1 | . | TRBV4-1 | . | CASSHGRENTEAFF | TGCGCCAGCAGCCACGGCAGGGAGAACACTGAAGCTTTCTTT
TRBJ1-1 | . | TRBV27 | TRBD1 | CASSSSGTGTEAFF | TGTGCCAGCAGTTCGTCCGGGACAGGGACCGAAGCTTTCTTT
TRBJ1-2 | . | TRBV7-9 | TRBD1 | CASSPRTGGPRYGYTF | TGTGCCAGCAGCCCCAGGACAGGGGGCCCCCGGTATGGCTACACCTTC
TRBJ2-5 | . | TRBV5-1 | TRBD2 | CASSLVPTGEGTQYF | TGCGCCAGCAGCTTGGTACCAACTGGGGAGGGGACCCAGTACTTC
TRBJ1-4 | . | TRBV9 | TRBD1 | CASSVEDRGLEKLFF | TGTGCCAGCAGCGTAGAGGACAGGGGGCTTGAAAAACTGTTTTTT
TRBJ2-7 | . | TRBV12-5 | TRBD2 | CASGLARTSEQRSYEQYF | TGTGCTAGTGGTTTGGCCAGGACTAGCGAACAACGCTCCTACGAGCAGTACTTC
TRBJ1-2 | . | TRBV10-3 | . | CAISEGGLGAGGYTF | TGTGCCATCAGTGAAGGAGGTTTGGGGGCGGGTGGCTACACCTTC
TRBJ2-1 | few | TRBV7-2 | . | CASSLLPGKSEQFF | TGTGCCAGCAGCTTACTACCGGGTAAGAGTGAGCAGTTCTTC
TRBJ2-7 | . | TRBV21-1 | . | CASSKGGQGSYEQYF | TGTGCCAGCAGCAAAGGAGGACAGGGTTCATACGAGCAGTACTTC
TRBJ2-1 | . | TRBV5-5 | TRBD2 | CASSGRLAGGLYNEQFF | TGTGCCAGCAGTGGAAGACTAGCGGGGGGGCTCTACAATGAGCAGTTCTTC
TRBJ1-1 | . | TRBV6-4 | . | CASSGREPSYMNTEAFF | TGTGCCAGCAGTGGCCGCGAACCAAGCTATATGAACACTGAAGCTTTCTTT
TRBJ1-1 | . | TRBV6-5 | TRBD1 | CASSQRTGSNTEAFF | TGTGCCAGCAGTCAGAGGACAGGCTCGAACACTGAAGCTTTCTTT
TRBJ1-5 | . | TRBV7-8 | . | CASSPQGYSNQLQHF | TGTGCCAGCAGCCCTCAGGGTTATAGCAATCAGCTCCAGCATTTT
TRBJ1-3 | once | TRBV6-5 | TRBD1 | CASSWGQGAAIYF | TGTGCCAGCAGTTGGGGACAGGGGGCAGCCATATATTTT
TRBJ1-1 | few | TRBV5-5 | TRBD1 | CASSAWTGSTEAFF | TGTGCCAGCAGCGCCTGGACAGGGAGCACTGAAGCTTTCTTT
TRBJ2-1 | . | TRBV7-3 | . | CASSLGDLNNEQFF | TGTGCCAGCAGCTTAGGGGACTTAAACAATGAGCAGTTCTTC
TRBJ2-3 | many | TRBV3-1/TRBV3-2 | . | CASSLPESTDTQYF | TGTGCCAGCAGTCTCCCCGAGTCCACAGATACGCAGTATTTT
TRBJ2-6 | . | TRBV2 | . | CASTDGAGANVLTF | TGTGCCAGCACTGACGGTGCTGGGGCCAACGTCCTGACTTTC
TRBJ2-5 | . | TRBV6-5 | . | CAGDRDKGETQYF | TGTGCCGGAGACCGGGACAAGGGGGAGACCCAGTACTTC
TRBJ2-3 | . | TRBV19 | TRBD2 | CASRAGTSGEQSFDTQYF | TGTGCCAGTAGAGCCGGGACTAGCGGGGAGCAGTCGTTTGATACGCAGTATTTT
TRBJ2-5 | few | TRBV2 | TRBD1 | CASITDRDVETQYF | TGTGCCAGCATCACGGACAGGGACGTGGAGACCCAGTACTTC
TRBJ2-3 | . | TRBV18 | . | CASSPYAAATDTQYF | TGTGCCAGCTCACCATATGCCGCGGCCACAGATACGCAGTATTTT
TRBJ1-2 | . | TRBV12-3/TRBV12-4 | . | CASSAASDYGYTF | TGTGCCAGTTCGGCGGCCTCTGACTATGGCTACACCTTC
TRBJ1-6 | . | TRBV19 | . | CASSGGVRIGSPLHF | TGTGCCAGTAGTGGAGGGGTGCGCATAGGCTCACCCCTCCACTTT
TRBJ1-1 | . | TRBV13 | . | CASSARGMGYTEAFF | TGTGCCAGCAGCGCTAGGGGTATGGGGTATACTGAAGCTTTCTTT
TRBJ1-1 | . | TRBV3-1/TRBV3-2 | . | CASSQRGELNTEAFF | TGTGCCAGCAGCCAACGGGGGGAGTTGAACACTGAAGCTTTCTTT
TRBJ1-3 | . | TRBV10-3 | . | CAISEGSPGSGNTIYF | TGTGCCATCAGTGAGGGTAGTCCGGGTTCTGGAAACACCATATATTTT
TRBJ2-5 | . | TRBV27 | TRBD2 | CASNKGWGGQETQYF | TGTGCCAGCAACAAGGGTTGGGGGGGTCAAGAGACCCAGTACTTC
TRBJ1-4 | . | TRBV5-4 | TRBD1 | CASSRGQATNEKLFF | TGTGCCAGCAGCAGAGGACAGGCGACGAATGAAAAACTGTTTTTT
TRBJ2-5 | . | TRBV15 | . | CATSRGRAETQYF | TGTGCCACCAGCAGAGGCAGGGCAGAGACCCAGTACTTC
TRBJ2-7 | . | TRBV11-2 | TRBD2 | CASSSFGGALAYEQYF | TGTGCCAGCAGCTCCTTCGGGGGGGCCCTGGCCTACGAGCAGTACTTC
TRBJ2-3 | . | TRBV6-5 | . | CATQGGGTDTQYF | TGTGCCACCCAGGGTGGGGGCACAGATACGCAGTATTTT
TRBJ1-1 | few | TRBV3-1/TRBV3-2 | . | CASSHETVSNTEAFF | TGTGCCAGCAGCCATGAAACAGTATCGAACACTGAAGCTTTCTTT
TRBJ1-1 | . | TRBV4-2 | TRBD1 | CASSQEDRATEAFF | TGTGCCAGCAGCCAAGAGGACAGGGCCACTGAAGCTTTCTTT
TRBJ2-7 | few | TRBV5-6 | TRBD1 | CASSPGQEGSYEQYF | TGTGCCAGCAGCCCGGGACAGGAGGGCTCCTACGAGCAGTACTTC